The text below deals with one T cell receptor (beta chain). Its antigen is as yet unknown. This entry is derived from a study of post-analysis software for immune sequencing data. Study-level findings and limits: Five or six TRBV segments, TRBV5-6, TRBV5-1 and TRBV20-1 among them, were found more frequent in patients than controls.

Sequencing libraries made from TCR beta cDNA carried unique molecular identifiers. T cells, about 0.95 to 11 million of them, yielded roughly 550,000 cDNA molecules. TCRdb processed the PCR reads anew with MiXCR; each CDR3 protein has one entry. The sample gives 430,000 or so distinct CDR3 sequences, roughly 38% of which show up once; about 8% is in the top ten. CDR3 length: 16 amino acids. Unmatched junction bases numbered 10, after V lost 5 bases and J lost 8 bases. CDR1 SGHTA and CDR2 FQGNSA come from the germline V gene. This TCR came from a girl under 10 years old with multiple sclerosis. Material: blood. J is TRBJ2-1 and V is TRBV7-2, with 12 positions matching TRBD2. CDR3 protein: CASSVGGTSGFYEQFF. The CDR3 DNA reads TGTGCCAGCAGCGTAGGCGGGACTAGCGGGTTCTATGAGCAGTTCTTC.